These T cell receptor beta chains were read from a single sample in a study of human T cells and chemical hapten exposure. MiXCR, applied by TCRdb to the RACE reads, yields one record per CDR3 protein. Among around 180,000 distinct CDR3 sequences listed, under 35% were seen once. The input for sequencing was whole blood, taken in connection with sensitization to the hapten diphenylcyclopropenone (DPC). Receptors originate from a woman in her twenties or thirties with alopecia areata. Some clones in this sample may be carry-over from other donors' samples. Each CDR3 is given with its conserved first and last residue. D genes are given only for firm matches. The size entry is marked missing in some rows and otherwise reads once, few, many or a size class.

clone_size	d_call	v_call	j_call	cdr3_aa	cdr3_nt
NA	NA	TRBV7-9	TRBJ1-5	CASSLTSGSGDQPQHF	TGTGCCAGCAGCTTAACATCCGGGTCAGGGGATCAGCCCCAGCATTTT
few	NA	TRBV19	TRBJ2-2	CASSISTGLTGELFF	TGTGCCAGTAGTATTTCTACAGGGTTAACCGGGGAGCTGTTTTTT
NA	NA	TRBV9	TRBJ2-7	CASSVDGQSSYEQYF	TGTGCCAGCAGCGTAGACGGACAGTCCTCCTACGAGCAGTACTTC
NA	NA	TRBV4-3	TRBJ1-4	CASSQPDRPGALFF	TGCGCCAGCAGCCAACCTGATAGGCCCGGGGCCCTGTTTTTT
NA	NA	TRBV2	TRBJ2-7	CASTQEETSFF	TGTGCCAGCACTCAAGAAGAGACCTCCTTCTTC
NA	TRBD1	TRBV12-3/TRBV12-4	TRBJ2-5	CASMTGWAKETQYF	TGTGCCAGCATGACAGGGTGGGCCAAAGAGACCCAGTACTTC
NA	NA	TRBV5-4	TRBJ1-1	CASSPGRGLNTEAFF	TGTGCCAGCAGCCCAGGAAGGGGTCTGAACACTGAAGCTTTCTTT
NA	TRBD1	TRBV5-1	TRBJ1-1	CASSHRGEDTEAFF	TGCGCCAGCAGCCACAGGGGAGAGGACACTGAAGCTTTCTTT
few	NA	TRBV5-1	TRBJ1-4	CASSSNFEKLFF	TGCGCCAGCAGCTCCAATTTCGAAAAACTGTTTTTT
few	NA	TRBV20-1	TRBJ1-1	CSARPLLTASNTEAFF	TGCAGTGCTAGACCACTCTTGACGGCAAGTAACACTGAAGCTTTCTTT
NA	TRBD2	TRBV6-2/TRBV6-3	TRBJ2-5	CASSLGGSRETQYF	TGTGCCAGCAGCCTGGGCGGGAGCAGAGAGACCCAGTACTTC
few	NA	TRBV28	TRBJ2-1	CASSLKGGDNEQFF	TGTGCCAGCAGTTTAAAGGGCGGGGACAATGAGCAGTTCTTC
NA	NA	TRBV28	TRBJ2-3	CASSPPGQLGTDTQYF	TGTGCCAGCAGTCCGCCGGGACAACTGGGGACAGATACGCAGTATTTT
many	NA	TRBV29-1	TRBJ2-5	CSVPRVETQYF	TGCAGCGTACCCAGGGTGGAGACCCAGTACTTC
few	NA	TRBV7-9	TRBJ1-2	CASSLGAGYTF	TGTGCCAGCAGCTTAGGTGCCGGCTACACCTTC
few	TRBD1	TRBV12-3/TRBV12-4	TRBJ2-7	CASSSGQGGREQYF	TGTGCCAGCAGCTCGGGACAGGGTGGGCGCGAGCAGTACTTC
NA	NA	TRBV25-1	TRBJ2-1	CASSPHRTGGSYNEQFF	TGTGCCAGCAGTCCCCACCGGACTGGGGGCTCCTACAATGAGCAGTTCTTC
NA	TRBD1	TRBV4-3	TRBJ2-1	CASSQGQSYNEQFF	TGCGCCAGCAGCCAGGGACAGAGCTACAATGAGCAGTTCTTC
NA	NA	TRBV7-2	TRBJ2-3	CASSRTDSLYTQYF	TGTGCCAGCAGTCGGACTGATTCGTTATATACGCAGTATTTT
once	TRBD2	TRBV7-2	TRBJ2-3	CASSLQSGGTTDTQYF	TGTGCCAGCAGCCTACAAAGCGGGGGCACCACAGATACGCAGTATTTT
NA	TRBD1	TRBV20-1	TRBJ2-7	CSARGTGISYEQYF	TGCAGTGCTAGAGGGACAGGCATCTCCTACGAGCAGTACTTC
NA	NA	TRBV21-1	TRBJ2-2	CASIDGGGELFF	TGTGCCAGCATTGACGGGGGCGGGGAGCTGTTTTTT
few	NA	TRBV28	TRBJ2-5	CASSLVRQGGYQETQYF	TGTGCCAGCAGTTTAGTACGGCAGGGGGGATATCAAGAGACCCAGTACTTC
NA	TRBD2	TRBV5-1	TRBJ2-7	CASSLGSGGYEQYF	TGCGCCAGCAGCTTGGGGAGCGGGGGCTACGAGCAGTACTTC
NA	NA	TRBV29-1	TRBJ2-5	CSGRRQEETQYF	TGCAGCGGTAGGAGACAGGAAGAGACCCAGTACTTC
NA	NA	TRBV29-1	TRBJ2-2	CSGGLLTGELFF	TGCAGCGGGGGACTGCTAACCGGGGAGCTGTTTTTT
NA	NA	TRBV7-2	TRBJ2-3	CASSLQNGGQYF	TGTGCCAGCAGCTTACAGAACGGGGGCCAGTATTTT
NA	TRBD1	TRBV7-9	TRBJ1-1	CASSWEQGPAFF	TGTGCCAGCAGCTGGGAACAGGGGCCAGCTTTCTTT